Sequencing of this TCR beta chain was carried out in a study of blood T cell repertoires in COVID-19. Overall study context: COVID-19 samples from acute and convalescent phases originated in the United States, Italy and Spain. From T cells, B-cell-depleted T cells, or PBMCs came the material, which was cDNA or gDNA.

In the source study's methods: Reference gene primers were amplified, and this amplification served to estimate nucleated cell counts. Libraries were prepared by immunoSEQ multiplex PCR; TCRdb keeps only in-frame clonotypes and omits some of them. The DNA was the basis for D and trimming; V, J and clone size are from that table. The data show 95,000 to 110,000 clones, roughly 88% seen once. J was trimmed by 2 bases and V by 4 bases; bases with no gene match: 6. Germline values: CDR1 PRHDT, CDR2 FYEKMQ (reference sequence). This CDR3 comprises 17 residues. The V call is TRBV13, the J call TRBJ2-3; 13 nucleotides match TRBD2. Input material: peripheral blood. This receptor was taken from a human donor in a cohort sampled during active COVID-19. CDR3 sequence (DNA): TGTGCCAGCAGCTCGGGACTAGCGGGATCTTCCACAGATACGCAGTATTTT. Translating gives CASSSGLAGSSTDTQYF.